This T cell receptor beta chain derives from a study of cytomegalovirus exposure and HLA in healthy donors (dated by TCRdb to the late 2010s). About the study as a whole: According to an earlier analysis of 450 to 650 of the donors, 150 million to 200 million T cells yielded over 90 million unique TCR beta sequences and less than 300 Gb of sequence data. About 300 gigabases of sequencing data and roughly 80 million unique TCR sequences made up an early release that covered 640 HLA-typed donors. Among the roughly 430 genotyped donors, approximately 81% belonged to the genetic ancestry cluster associated with self-reported Caucasian donors. The study aimed to test whether cataloging public T cell receptors could reveal signatures of past pathogen exposure. The study used immunosequencing to profile the T cell repertoires of 666 subjects and linked those repertoires to cytomegalovirus serostatus. Besides the first cohort of about 730 subjects, a separate validation cohort made up of roughly 120 different subjects was used. High-throughput TCR immunosequencing, statistical association of individual TCRs with disease status, and machine learning were combined to predict cytomegalovirus infection status. A later analysis re-analyzed previously published TCR beta repertoires from about 600 donors and added high-resolution HLA genotyping to study TCR occurrence patterns. Rather than drawing on any new phenotypic data, the later analysis identified candidate immune exposures from TCR beta sequences and the way those sequences occurred across donors. In an earlier analysis of around 540 of the donors, high-throughput TCR beta sequencing was used to judge whether each TCR beta V gene segment behaved as functional or pseudogenic. Donor age, sex, ethnicity and CMV serostatus were compiled alongside the repertoire data. Genome-wide SNP genotypes for about 65% of the 666 donors were used in a later genetic analysis, which treated that subset as a discovery cohort. All discovery cohort repertoires had been generated on a single sequencing platform. Both class I and class II loci were covered by HLA typing, at four-digit resolution. The number of typed donors differed by locus: about 620-640 for A, B, C, DRB1 and DQB1; 522 for DQA1; 600 to 610 for DPA1; and some 430 for DPB1. Five DR-DQ haplotypes were handled as single units for association and clustering, since linkage in the cohort was strong. Among a few hundred genotyped donors of the cohort, an average of 235,054 unique TCR beta nucleotide sequences were sequenced per donor, around 20% of them non-productive.

Libraries came from the immunoSEQ multiplex PCR assay. For the multiplex PCR, a mixture combining 60 forward primers for TCR Vbeta segments and 13 reverse primers for TCR Jbeta segments was used. The CDR3 region of rearranged TCR beta genes was amplified from genomic DNA by a multiplex PCR assay. On the Illumina HiSeq System, the amplified TCR beta libraries were sequenced as 87-base-pair reads. The paper's data handling went like this. A later analysis tallied some 79 million unique TCR beta chains across the roughly 610 repertoires, and around 10 million of those chains were shared by two or more donors. Raw reads were error-corrected and collapsed into unique sequences by a nearest-neighbor algorithm in which closely related sequences were merged to remove PCR and sequencing errors. CDR3 sequences were aligned to IMGT reference sequences to assign V, D and J gene segments. For a sequence to be retained, at least a six-nucleotide match to both a V gene segment and a J gene segment was required. Rearrangements were classified as productive when the CDR3 lacked stop codons and remained in frame with V and J, and all other rearrangements were classified as non-productive. Following IMGT convention, CDR3 was defined as the stretch from the second conserved V-encoded cysteine to the conserved J-encoded phenylalanine. Sequences without an unambiguous match to a single V gene segment were excluded from the earlier analysis of about 600 of the donors. In an earlier analysis of approximately 560 of the donors, a V segment was called functional when productive rearrangements were above 56.7%, and segregating when the standard deviation between donors exceeded 5%. A statistical classification framework was developed to diagnose cytomegalovirus status using the catalog of TCR beta chain sequences. V and J gene assignment, in a later analysis, came from comparing TCR nucleotide sequences with IMGT/GENE-DB human TR gene sequences. Using the TCRdist pipeline, a later analysis assigned CDR3 sequences along with most-parsimonious VDJ recombination scenarios. In a later analysis, each TCR beta chain was defined by its CDR3 amino acid sequence together with its V-gene family, and reads without a unique V-gene family were excluded. A later analysis removed several hundred highly shared, low-generation-probability nucleotide sequences to deal with suspected cross-contamination and a sequencing artifact. In a later analysis, a clonal expansion index was calculated for each public chain from normalized within-repertoire ranks of inferred template counts. Generation probabilities in a later analysis came from a VDJ recombination model fitted to out-of-frame rearrangements, and those results were checked against IGoR. Hypergeometric tests were used in a later analysis to score TCR-TCR, TCR-HLA and TCR-CMV co-occurrence, with a repertoire-size bias correction applied to the TCR pairs. A later analysis estimated false discovery rates by permuting HLA or CMV assignments 20 times. In a later analysis, co-occurring TCRs were grouped with DBSCAN, and TCRdist sequence similarity was added when clustering was performed within HLA-allele-positive subsets. For co-occurrence clustering, repertoires with fewer than 30,000 or more than 120,000 public chains were excluded, along with five repertoires with anomalous nucleotide sharing. Held by TCRdb, this immuneACCESS table contains in-frame sequences only and omits some clones. Under half of the omission traces to an unresolved V gene where checked; the cause of the rest is unknown. That table gives V, J and clone size, and the DNA gave D and trimming. The sample records around 200,000 clones, approximately 82% of which are singletons. Of the sample, approximately 1.2% falls within the top ten clones.

The table lists this clone with a count of one. Its binding antigen is unknown. No much larger clone is present one base from it, and per-base qualities are unavailable. What the work shows at the level of the full study, not this receptor alone: The classifier was reported to diagnose cytomegalovirus status with high specificity and sensitivity in both the original cohort and the validation cohort. In a later analysis, several top co-occurrence clusters were reported to appear linked to parvovirus B19, influenza, CMV and Epstein-Barr virus. A later genetic analysis reported fewer N-insertions in productive TCRs among donors in an Asian-associated ancestry cluster than the roughly 620-donor mean. A further reported finding was that TCR beta sequences accurately predicted the HLA-A and HLA-B alleles for most subjects in the first cohort. When HLA alleles, especially DR and DQ, strongly co-occurred, attributing TCR associations to individual alleles was difficult. Across donors, most TCR sequences were observed very rarely, whereas some public TCRs were present in many individuals. V-gene and J-gene trimming of TCR beta chains was associated with a missense DCLRE1C variant in a later genetic analysis, and the association was replicated in an independent cohort. The study listed approximately 160 TCR beta chains as associated with cytomegalovirus. Because counts were too low, seventeen rarely observed V segments, including chromosome 9 orphons, were left out of the earlier analysis of some 600 of the donors. Correlated functional status among segregating V segments might be attributable to linkage disequilibrium, but an unknown experimental factor could not be ruled out. Broadly in line with IMGT annotations, most TCR beta V segments showed up in productive rearrangements about 87% or about 30% of the time in an earlier analysis of a few hundred of the donors. At a false discovery rate of 0.05, a later analysis linked 16,951 TCR beta sequences to specific HLA alleles. According to a later analysis, TCR association rates differed among HLA loci, with DRB1 alleles showing the most associated TCRs and HLA-C alleles showing the fewest. Most CMV-associated TCR beta chains appeared to be HLA-restricted in a later analysis, and the HLA associations seemed to be driven largely by CMV exposure. A few of the identified cytomegalovirus-associated TCR beta chains were confirmed in vitro to be specific for cytomegalovirus antigens. Only TCR beta chains were sequenced in this cohort, and the absence of alpha or paired-chain data limited detectable features. It was suggested by the authors that the approach could potentially be generalized to other disease states and immunological phenotypes. Because some donors lacked HLA typing at each locus, the association tests relied only on the typed subset. Presence/absence analyses assumed roughly uniform sequencing depth across donors, an assumption that may not hold. The 87-base-pair reads could not distinguish some IMGT-functional V segments, including TRBV6-2 and TRBV6-3, so those segments were excluded. CMV serostatus was the only immune exposure information available for the cohort. A later analysis found that HLA-associated TCR beta chains were more clonally expanded and had lower generation probabilities than equally common non-associated chains. A cluster of highly shared sequence variants was judged likely to represent a technical artifact of the sequencing pipeline.

The cohort was made up of roughly 670 healthy bone marrow donors. At the time of sampling, all cohort members were nominally healthy, though unrecorded immune exposures were likely present. The donor tested CMV seropositive and was one of the 289 seropositive cohort members. Each donor provided a peripheral blood sample, and peripheral blood mononuclear cells were used for TCR beta sequencing. Genomic DNA was extracted from the blood cell samples with the Qiagen DNeasy Blood Extraction Kit. V sheds 0 bases and J sheds 3 bases, leaving 12 bases between their ends. The CDR3 has 15 amino acids, counting the end cysteine and phenylalanine. The entry retains the CDR3 DNA only, 45 bases that are in frame from base 1. The germline V gene specifies SGHRS as CDR1 and YFSETQ as CDR2.

Material: PBMCs. The sequence is built from TRBV5-1 and TRBJ1-2; the D gene assignment is ambiguous. This TCR derives from a girl aged 2-9 years in good health and CMV-seropositive. In nucleotides, the sequence is TGCGCCAGCAGCTTGGCACGCCCGGGAGACTATGGCTACACCTTC. This codes for CASSLARPGDYGYTF.